This T cell receptor beta chain is drawn from a study of early T cells in non-severe SARS-CoV-2 infection. Study in general: Sequencing targeted bulk RNA from unsorted whole blood, leaving chains unpaired.

This clonotype came up many times. The antigen remains unidentified. Whole-study results and caveats: Database matching using VDJdb favored anti-spike CD8 responses, with private and CD4 specificities left missing.

Individually, cDNA molecules had unique molecular identifiers attached to them. Each CDR3 protein gets one entry after TCRdb re-called the 5' RACE reads with MiXCR. This sample yields tens of thousands of distinct CDR3 sequences, of which approximately 12% are seen a single time; about 4.5% belongs to the top ten. The J segment lost 7 bases and the V segment lost 3 bases, leaving 6 bases of the junction unmatched. The CDR3 extends over 13 amino acids. CDR1 and CDR2 from the germline V gene are SQVTM and ANQGSEA. The V call is TRBV29-1, the J call TRBJ2-1; 7 nucleotides align to TRBD1. Sequenced input: whole blood. The source of this sequence is an adult who was a healthcare worker with PCR-confirmed SARS-CoV-2 infection or an uninfected control (not recorded which). The CDR3 region is CSVERQGGNEQFF. CDR3 in DNA: TGCAGCGTTGAGAGACAGGGCGGTAATGAGCAGTTCTTC.